These T cell receptor beta chains were read from a single sample in a study of T cell repertoires and HLA-DP antigens. Antigens for these TCRs are unknown. This table comes from immunoSEQ multiplex PCR, and its TCRdb copy is limited to in-frame clones, with some not included. The table lists some 110,000 clones, about 91% of them singletons. The sequencing input was CD4+ T cells from PBMCs. The receptors were gathered from a woman between 18 and 29 years old in good health and CMV-seronegative. The CDR3 runs from the conserved cysteine through the conserved F or W. A D gene is named only where the DNA matches it firmly. The size entry is marked missing in some rows and otherwise reads once, few, many or a size class.

abundance: -; d_gene: -; v_gene: TRBV20-1; j_gene: TRBJ1-2; len: 11; CDR3nt: TGCAGTGCTAGCGTCAACTATGGCTACACCTTC; CDR3aa: CSASVNYGYTF
abundance: few; d_gene: TRBD2; v_gene: TRBV4-1; j_gene: TRBJ2-1; len: 15; CDR3nt: TGCGCCAGCAGCCAAGGACTAGCGGGGGAAAATGAGCAGTTCTTC; CDR3aa: CASSQGLAGENEQFF
abundance: -; d_gene: -; v_gene: TRBV5-1; j_gene: TRBJ1-6; len: 16; CDR3nt: TGCGCCAGCAGCCTGGCAGGGCTCCCCTATAATTCACCCCTCCACTTT; CDR3aa: CASSLAGLPYNSPLHF
abundance: once; d_gene: -; v_gene: TRBV10-3; j_gene: TRBJ1-6; len: 13; CDR3nt: TGTGCCATCGCAGGGGTGGATAATTCACCCCTCCACTTT; CDR3aa: CAIAGVDNSPLHF
abundance: few; d_gene: -; v_gene: TRBV27; j_gene: TRBJ1-2; len: 15; CDR3nt: TGTGCCAGCAGGAGTCAGGTGGGGTTTAACTATGGCTACACCTTC; CDR3aa: CASRSQVGFNYGYTF
abundance: once; d_gene: -; v_gene: TRBV10-3; j_gene: TRBJ2-5; len: 12; CDR3nt: TGTGCCAGCCCGGGGATAAATGAGACCCAGTACTTC; CDR3aa: CASPGINETQYF
abundance: -; d_gene: -; v_gene: TRBV14; j_gene: TRBJ2-3; len: 14; CDR3nt: TGTGCCAGCAGCCAAGTGGGGTTAGGAGATACGCAGTATTTT; CDR3aa: CASSQVGLGDTQYF
abundance: -; d_gene: TRBD1; v_gene: TRBV5-1; j_gene: TRBJ1-1; len: 15; CDR3nt: TGCGCCAGCAGCTTGGTGGGACAGCTAAACACTGAAGCTTTCTTT; CDR3aa: CASSLVGQLNTEAFF
abundance: -; d_gene: -; v_gene: TRBV7-7; j_gene: TRBJ2-2; len: 15; CDR3nt: TGTGCTAGCAGCCCCGGTGGGGGGAACACCGGGGAGCTGTTTTTT; CDR3aa: CASSPGGGNTGELFF
abundance: -; d_gene: -; v_gene: TRBV7-3; j_gene: TRBJ2-6; len: 16; CDR3nt: TGTGCCAGCAGCTTATGGGGGAGCTCTGGGGCCAACGTCCTGACTTTC; CDR3aa: CASSLWGSSGANVLTF
abundance: -; d_gene: -; v_gene: TRBV7-9; j_gene: TRBJ2-5; len: 13; CDR3nt: TGTGCCAGCAGCCTACTAGCAAGGGAGACCCAGTACTTC; CDR3aa: CASSLLARETQYF
abundance: -; d_gene: -; v_gene: TRBV7-2; j_gene: TRBJ1-1; len: 15; CDR3nt: TGTGCCAGCAGCCTCCTAACGGGGACATATTCTGAAGCTTTCTTT; CDR3aa: CASSLLTGTYSEAFF
abundance: -; d_gene: -; v_gene: TRBV5-6; j_gene: TRBJ2-3; len: 15; CDR3nt: TGTGCCAGCAGCTTGCGGGGGTCGTCAGCAGATACGCAGTATTTT; CDR3aa: CASSLRGSSADTQYF
abundance: -; d_gene: TRBD1; v_gene: TRBV5-5; j_gene: TRBJ1-2; len: 15; CDR3nt: TGTGCCAGCAGCTTGTTACAGGGGGCTCAGCGGGGCTACACCTTC; CDR3aa: CASSLLQGAQRGYTF
abundance: -; d_gene: -; v_gene: TRBV5-5; j_gene: TRBJ1-3; len: 16; CDR3nt: TGTGCCAGCAGCCAACAAGACAGGAATGATGGAAACACCATATATTTT; CDR3aa: CASSQQDRNDGNTIYF
abundance: -; d_gene: TRBD1; v_gene: TRBV19; j_gene: TRBJ1-1; len: 13; CDR3nt: TGTGCCAGTAGACGGACAGGAAACACTGAAGCTTTCTTT; CDR3aa: CASRRTGNTEAFF
abundance: -; d_gene: -; v_gene: TRBV7-2; j_gene: TRBJ1-3; len: 15; CDR3nt: TGTGCCAGCAGCTTAACAGGGTCTAATGGAAACACCATATATTTT; CDR3aa: CASSLTGSNGNTIYF
abundance: once; d_gene: TRBD1; v_gene: TRBV7-2; j_gene: TRBJ2-1; len: 16; CDR3nt: TGTGCCAGCAGCTTAGTGGTTGGTGAAGGGGGCTATGAGCAGTTCTTC; CDR3aa: CASSLVVGEGGYEQFF
abundance: -; d_gene: -; v_gene: TRBV5-1; j_gene: TRBJ2-7; len: 14; CDR3nt: TGCGCCAGCAGCTTGGGGCAGGTCCCCTACGAGCAGTACTTC; CDR3aa: CASSLGQVPYEQYF
abundance: -; d_gene: TRBD1; v_gene: TRBV19; j_gene: TRBJ1-1; len: 16; CDR3nt: TGTGCCAGTAGTAAAAAACAGGGGGCGTTGGGCACTGAAGCTTTCTTT; CDR3aa: CASSKKQGALGTEAFF
abundance: -; d_gene: -; v_gene: TRBV7-9; j_gene: TRBJ1-6; len: 14; CDR3nt: TGTGCCAGCAGCGCCGTTGGTACGCATTCACCCCTCCACTTT; CDR3aa: CASSAVGTHSPLHF
abundance: -; d_gene: TRBD2; v_gene: TRBV5-1; j_gene: TRBJ2-3; len: 16; CDR3nt: TGCGCCAGCAGCTTGGCGGCGGGCGTAGCGGGAGATACGCAGTATTTT; CDR3aa: CASSLAAGVAGDTQYF
abundance: -; d_gene: -; v_gene: TRBV7-9; j_gene: TRBJ1-2; len: 13; CDR3nt: TGTGCCAGCAGCAAAGCAGGGAGCTATGGCTACACCTTC; CDR3aa: CASSKAGSYGYTF
abundance: -; d_gene: TRBD1; v_gene: TRBV5-1; j_gene: TRBJ2-5; len: 14; CDR3nt: TGCGCCAGCAGTCGGGGGACAGGGCTAGAGACCCAGTACTTC; CDR3aa: CASSRGTGLETQYF
abundance: -; d_gene: -; v_gene: TRBV10-3; j_gene: TRBJ1-5; len: 13; CDR3nt: TGTGCCATCAAAAGGGGGAGCAATCAGCCCCAGCATTTT; CDR3aa: CAIKRGSNQPQHF
abundance: -; d_gene: -; v_gene: TRBV6-1; j_gene: TRBJ2-7; len: 12; CDR3nt: TGTGCCAGCAGTGAAACAGGGACCGAGCAGTACTTC; CDR3aa: CASSETGTEQYF
abundance: -; d_gene: -; v_gene: TRBV21-1; j_gene: TRBJ1-5; len: 16; CDR3nt: TGTGCCACCTTACCCGACAGGGAGGTAACAAATCAGCCCCAGCATTTT; CDR3aa: CATLPDREVTNQPQHF
abundance: -; d_gene: TRBD1; v_gene: TRBV19; j_gene: TRBJ2-5; len: 18; CDR3nt: TGTGCCAGTAGTTCCCCCCGGGACAGGAGATTTTCCGGGGAGACCCAGTACTTC; CDR3aa: CASSSPRDRRFSGETQYF
abundance: -; d_gene: -; v_gene: TRBV5-4; j_gene: TRBJ2-6; len: 19; CDR3nt: TGTGCCAGCAGCTCCTCCGGGCCCTCCGGCGGCTCTGGGGCCAACGTCCTGACTTTC; CDR3aa: CASSSSGPSGGSGANVLTF
abundance: -; d_gene: -; v_gene: TRBV15; j_gene: TRBJ2-3; len: 18; CDR3nt: TGTGCCACCAGCAGTGGGGTGACAGTTAAGACTAGCACAGATACGCAGTATTTT; CDR3aa: CATSSGVTVKTSTDTQYF
abundance: once; d_gene: -; v_gene: TRBV9; j_gene: TRBJ2-1; len: 19; CDR3nt: TGTGCCAGCAGCGTAGCTACAATCCTTATGGGGGGTCGTTACAATGAGCAGTTCTTC; CDR3aa: CASSVATILMGGRYNEQFF
abundance: -; d_gene: -; v_gene: TRBV4-1; j_gene: TRBJ2-6; len: 15; CDR3nt: TGCGCCAGCAGCCAAGATCGCACTGGGGCCAACGTCCTGACTTTC; CDR3aa: CASSQDRTGANVLTF
abundance: -; d_gene: TRBD2; v_gene: TRBV6-6; j_gene: TRBJ2-2; len: 13; CDR3nt: TGTGCCAGCACCTACGGGGGGTCCGGGGAGCTGTTTTTT; CDR3aa: CASTYGGSGELFF
abundance: -; d_gene: -; v_gene: TRBV18; j_gene: TRBJ1-1; len: 15; CDR3nt: TGTGCCAGCTCACCAATTCCCAGGGACCGTGCCGAAGCTTTCTTT; CDR3aa: CASSPIPRDRAEAFF
abundance: -; d_gene: -; v_gene: TRBV6-4; j_gene: TRBJ2-5; len: 13; CDR3nt: TGTGCCAGCAGATTTTGGATACAAGAGACCCAGTACTTC; CDR3aa: CASRFWIQETQYF
abundance: -; d_gene: -; v_gene: TRBV10-3; j_gene: TRBJ1-3; len: 16; CDR3nt: TGTGCCATCACCGAGCCAGGGGCGAGCTCTGGAAACACCATATATTTT; CDR3aa: CAITEPGASSGNTIYF
abundance: -; d_gene: -; v_gene: TRBV5-6; j_gene: TRBJ1-5; len: 13; CDR3nt: TGTGCCAGCAGCCAAAGTCGCAATCAGCCCCAGCATTTT; CDR3aa: CASSQSRNQPQHF
abundance: -; d_gene: -; v_gene: TRBV5-1; j_gene: TRBJ1-1; len: 13; CDR3nt: TGCGCCACCAAACAGGGAACGAACACTGAAGCTTTCTTT; CDR3aa: CATKQGTNTEAFF
abundance: -; d_gene: TRBD1; v_gene: TRBV19; j_gene: TRBJ1-5; len: 15; CDR3nt: TGTGCCAGTAGTATAGAGAAACAGGGGTATCAGCCCCAGCATTTT; CDR3aa: CASSIEKQGYQPQHF
abundance: -; d_gene: TRBD2; v_gene: TRBV7-6; j_gene: TRBJ2-3; len: 18; CDR3nt: TGTGCCAGCAGCTTAGCGTGGAGGGTGGCGGGAGGCACAGATACGCAGTATTTT; CDR3aa: CASSLAWRVAGGTDTQYF
abundance: -; d_gene: -; v_gene: TRBV6-5; j_gene: TRBJ1-5; len: 15; CDR3nt: TGTGCCAGCAGTTCCCCCAGGGGCCGCAATCAGCCCCAGCATTTT; CDR3aa: CASSSPRGRNQPQHF
abundance: -; d_gene: -; v_gene: TRBV4-2; j_gene: TRBJ2-7; len: 18; CDR3nt: TGTGCCAGCAGCCAAGATACGGGTGGAGCCGTTCTCTCCTACGAGCAGTACTTC; CDR3aa: CASSQDTGGAVLSYEQYF
abundance: -; d_gene: TRBD1; v_gene: TRBV19; j_gene: TRBJ1-6; len: 15; CDR3nt: TGTGCCAGTAGTACCCTGGGACAGGGGGCTTCACCCCTCCACTTT; CDR3aa: CASSTLGQGASPLHF
abundance: -; d_gene: -; v_gene: TRBV18; j_gene: TRBJ2-1; len: 14; CDR3nt: TGTGCCAGCTCTTCAGGGGTAGGATACAATGAGCAGTTCTTC; CDR3aa: CASSSGVGYNEQFF
abundance: -; d_gene: -; v_gene: TRBV19; j_gene: TRBJ2-6; len: 16; CDR3nt: TGTGCCAGTAGTATAGGGAAGGCCGGAGGGGCCAACGTCCTGACTTTC; CDR3aa: CASSIGKAGGANVLTF
abundance: few; d_gene: -; v_gene: TRBV5-1; j_gene: TRBJ2-2; len: 16; CDR3nt: TGCGCCAGCAGCGCGGAGGTGGGTAGGAACACCGGGGAGCTGTTTTTT; CDR3aa: CASSAEVGRNTGELFF
abundance: -; d_gene: TRBD1; v_gene: TRBV10-3; j_gene: TRBJ2-5; len: 17; CDR3nt: TGTGCCATCAGTGGCAATTTGGGACAGGAGTATTTGGAGACCCAGTACTTC; CDR3aa: CAISGNLGQEYLETQYF
abundance: few; d_gene: -; v_gene: TRBV9; j_gene: TRBJ2-3; len: 13; CDR3nt: TGTGCCAGCAGCGTAGACAGATCAGATACGCAGTATTTT; CDR3aa: CASSVDRSDTQYF
abundance: -; d_gene: TRBD1; v_gene: TRBV27; j_gene: TRBJ2-5; len: 13; CDR3nt: TGTGCCAGCAGGCCAACAGGGGCCGTCCTTCAGTACTTC; CDR3aa: CASRPTGAVLQYF
abundance: -; d_gene: TRBD1; v_gene: TRBV5-1; j_gene: TRBJ2-3; len: 15; CDR3nt: TGCGCCAGCAGCAGGGGACAGACGGGCACAGATACGCAGTATTTT; CDR3aa: CASSRGQTGTDTQYF
abundance: -; d_gene: TRBD1; v_gene: TRBV9; j_gene: TRBJ2-5; len: 16; CDR3nt: TGTGCCAGCAGCGTAGGGCAGGGGGCGGTTCAAGAGACCCAGTACTTC; CDR3aa: CASSVGQGAVQETQYF
abundance: -; d_gene: -; v_gene: TRBV7-2; j_gene: TRBJ1-1; len: 12; CDR3nt: TGTGCCAGCAGGCAGAGCTCGCAGGGAGCTTTCTTT; CDR3aa: CASRQSSQGAFF
abundance: -; d_gene: -; v_gene: TRBV27; j_gene: TRBJ2-5; len: 15; CDR3nt: TGTGCCAGCAGTTTAATTAAAGGGACCGTTGGGACCCAGTACTTC; CDR3aa: CASSLIKGTVGTQYF
abundance: -; d_gene: -; v_gene: TRBV10-3; j_gene: TRBJ2-5; len: 13; CDR3nt: TGTGCCTCGGCGGGACTTACAGAAGAGACCCAGTACTTC; CDR3aa: CASAGLTEETQYF